Sequencing of this TCR beta chain was carried out in a study of beta chain features in type 1 diabetes. Study-level results: Across all four CD4+ subsets, people with type 1 diabetes showed modestly shorter TCRB CDR3s.

To note about this clone: Its antigen is as yet unknown.

Only one heparinised blood draw was taken per donor, and its volume averaged about 116 mL. Expressed TCRB transcripts were sequenced because the entire RNA isolate underwent reverse transcription. The data were produced by immunoSEQ multiplex PCR, yet TCRdb's version contains in-frame clones alone and is incomplete. The sample has fewer than 450,000 clones, about 13% seen once; the top ten hold 0.015%. V was pared by 4 bases and J by 8 bases, with 15 bases of the junction left unmatched. The CDR3 loop spans 18 amino acids. In germline, CDR1 is SGHRS, CDR2 YFSETQ. Sequencing was done on a sample of naive CD4+ T cells from blood. The chain has TRBV5-1 and TRBJ2-1, with TRBD2 identical over 13 bases. The clonotype was recovered from a woman under 30 with type 1 diabetes. CDR3 nucleotides: TGCGCCAGCAGCGGTTCCGGGACTAGCGGGACCCGGGCCTATGAGCAGTTCTTC. Translating it yields CASSGSGTSGTRAYEQFF. Full variable domain (missing parts from reference TRBV5-1 and TRBJ2-1): KAGVTQTPRYLIKTRGQQVTLSCSPISGHRSVSWYQQTPGQGLQFLFEYFSETQRNKGNFPGRFSGRQFSNSRSEMNVSTLELGDSALYLCASSGSGTSGTRAYEQFFGPGTRLTVL.